The T cell receptor beta chain described here comes from a study of cytotoxic CD8 clonotypes in ibrutinib-treated CLL. Study outcomes and limitations: Higher circulating CD8+ T-cell counts strongly accompanied higher baseline clonality, above age-matched healthy donors.

TCRdb keeps only in-frame clones here, not all; method: immunoSEQ multiplex PCR. The sample records approximately 130,000 clones, around 80% being singletons. This clone was observed once. As yet, its antigen is unknown. The material sequenced was PBMCs, taken after 24 months of ibrutinib treatment. The receptor was derived from a human donor with chronic lymphocytic leukemia.

CDR3 coding DNA: TGTGCCAGCAGTCAGGACGTCGGGACAAATAATTCACCCCTCCACTTT. Translation gives CASSQDVGTNNSPLHF. J is TRBJ1-6 and V is TRBV5-4; D might be TRBD1 (6 bases). Trimming removed 5 bases at V and 5 bases at J, with 17 bases between. This CDR3 contains 16 residues. CDR1 is SGHNT, CDR2 YYREEE, per germline (reference sequence).